The 5 T cell receptor beta chains reported below all come from one sample, sequenced in a study of neurological immune-mediated disorders. TCRdb recomputed calls from the 5' RACE reads with MiXCR, one row per CDR3 protein. The table shows approximately 70,000 distinct CDR3 sequences, with approximately 5% occurring only once. What was sequenced was PBMCs. These receptors came from an older woman with multiple sclerosis.

In its sample, this clonotype was seen many times. The chain couples TRBV14 to TRBJ2-3, with a tentative D call TRBD2 (6 bases). The CDR3 has 15 residues. In germline, CDR1 is SGHDN, CDR2 FVKESK. V lost 1 base, J lost 10 bases, and 18 bases lay in between. In DNA form, the CDR3 reads TGTGCCAGCAGCCAAGGGCCGGAACTAGCTAGGGCGCAGTATTTT. This translates into CASSQGPELARAQYF.

There are many counts of this clonotype. The CDR3 is CASRTGTSGSNEQFF. The CDR3 DNA reads TGTGCCAGCAGAACCGGGACTAGCGGGAGTAATGAGCAGTTCTTC. The chain recombines TRBV6-6 with TRBJ2-1; 14 bases fit TRBD2. The germline V gene encodes CDR1 MNHNY and CDR2 SVGAGI (reference sequence). The CDR3 covers 15 residues. V lost 6 bases to trimming and J lost 7 bases; unmatched junction nucleotides: 5.

The rearrangement joins TRBV4-1 to TRBJ2-7; D uncertain. Germline V lookup: CDR1 MGHRA, CDR2 YSYEKL. V dropped 0 bases and J dropped 2 bases, with 8 bases sitting between them. This CDR3 region has 14 residues. The CDR3 DNA reads as TGCGCCAGCAGCCAAGATGGGTATGCCTACGAGCAGTACTTC. This encodes CASSQDGYAYEQYF.

This clonotype has ten or more counts. This chain uses TRBV3-1 with TRBJ2-7, with D uncertain. Germline assignment: CDR1 LGHDT and CDR2 YNNKEL (reference sequence). The CDR3 runs 13 residues. V dropped 0 bases and J dropped 5 bases, with 8 bases sitting between them. The CDR3 loop reads CASSQDRADEQYF. DNA of the CDR3: TGTGCCAGCAGCCAAGATCGGGCGGACGAGCAGTACTTC.

This clonotype was recorded a few times. A much more abundant neighbour one base away suggests this may be a read error. The chain recombines TRBV18 with TRBJ2-7, with D possibly matching TRBD1 (5 bases). V lost 4 bases to trimming and J lost 1 base, with 14 bases between them. From germline, CDR1 is KGHSH and CDR2 LQKENI. The CDR3 is 15 amino acids. CDR3 region: CASSQPGFESYEQYF. In nucleotides, the CDR3 is TGTGCCAGCTCACAACCAGGGTTCGAGTCCTACGAGCAGTACTTC.